Listed here are 32 T cell receptor beta chains from one sample, sequenced in a study of blood T cell repertoires in COVID-19. The protocol was immunoSEQ multiplex PCR, while the TCRdb copy is restricted to in-frame clones and leaves out a portion. This table has 200,000 to 300,000 clones, roughly 86% appearing once. The sequenced sample consisted of PBMCs or T cells enriched from blood (not recorded which). These receptor sequences come from a woman aged 18-30 years who had recovered from COVID-19.

The chain has TRBV18 and TRBJ1-5, with 7 nucleotides matching TRBD1. V gave up 5 bases and J gave up 0 bases; unmatched junction bases: 7. From germline, CDR1 is KGHSH and CDR2 LQKENI. The CDR3 contains 16 residues. CDR3 bases: TGTGCCAGCTCAGTCGGGACAGCTAATAGCAATCAGCCCCAGCATTTT. Encoded protein: CASSVGTANSNQPQHF.

The chain employs TRBV5-1 and TRBJ2-1; perhaps TRBD1 as D (8 bases). The V end lost 4 bases, the J end lost 7 bases, and 21 bases lay between the germline ends. This CDR3 is built from 16 residues. Germline CDR1 reads SGHRS; CDR2 reads YFSETQ. The CDR3 is CASSPRTGRGWNEQFF. CDR3 nucleotide sequence: TGCGCCAGCAGCCCTCGGACAGGGAGGGGTTGGAATGAGCAGTTCTTC.

A single count supports this clone. The chain carries TRBV5-4 and TRBJ2-1, with 10 bases fitting TRBD2. J was trimmed by 2 bases and V by 4 bases; bases with no gene match: 6. Germline V gene sequence: CDR1 SGHNT, CDR2 YYREEE (reference sequence). CDR3 size: 16 residues. The CDR3 nucleotides read TGTGCCAGCAGCCGGACTAGCGGTTATACCTACAATGAGCAGTTCTTC. As protein: CASSRTSGYTYNEQFF.

The gene calls are TRBV19 and TRBJ2-1, with 11 bases that match TRBD1. Germline-derived CDR1 and CDR2 are LNHDA and SQIVND (reference sequence). This CDR3 comprises 16 residues. V shed 7 bases, J shed 4 bases, and the junction held 9 bases outside the gene matches. The CDR3 reads CASTNPGTGGYNEQFF. The CDR3 DNA reads as TGTGCCAGTACCAACCCTGGGACAGGGGGGTACAATGAGCAGTTCTTC.

This clone was seen a handful of times. For the CDR3, the DNA is TGTGCCAGTAGTATTACGGGACAGGGGTTTCAGCCCCAGCATTTT. Protein product: CASSITGQGFQPQHF. This chain connects TRBV19 to TRBJ1-5; TRBD1 aligns across 10 bases. This CDR3 spans 15 amino acids. Germline loops: CDR1 LNHDA, CDR2 SQIVND (reference sequence). J gave up 6 bases and V 3 bases, and 5 bases lay outside the gene matches.

This clone came up a few times. The rearrangement links TRBV9 to TRBJ1-1, with 7 bases fitting TRBD1. CDR3 length equals 14 residues. With 4 bases clipped from V and 5 bases from J, the junction kept 8 bases outside the gene matches. Germline assignment: CDR1 SGDLS and CDR2 YYNGEE. This CDR3 reads CASSIRDSGTEAFF. The CDR3, as DNA: TGTGCCAGCAGCATTCGGGACAGCGGAACTGAAGCTTTCTTT.

The chain carries TRBV6-1 and TRBJ1-3; D possibly corresponds to TRBD1 (6 bases). The CDR3 covers 14 residues. The V gene's germline CDR1 is MNHNS and CDR2 SASEGT. V gave up 1 base and J gave up 2 bases, with 6 bases separating them. CDR3 loop: CASSEDRAGNTIYF. CDR3 DNA: TGTGCCAGCAGTGAAGACAGGGCTGGAAACACCATATATTTT.

This clone was picked up a small number of times. The chain employs TRBV3-1 (or the pseudogene TRBV3-2) and TRBJ2-3; a weak D match, TRBD2 (6 bases). CDR3 size: 15 residues. Germline assignment: CDR1 LGHDT and CDR2 YNNKEL (reference sequence). The V gene lost 0 bases and the J gene lost 1 base, with 8 bases spanning the gap. The CDR3 reads CASSQEKRGTDTQYF. CDR3 in DNA: TGTGCCAGCAGCCAAGAGAAGCGGGGCACAGATACGCAGTATTTT.

Of note for this clone: Other DNA sequences in the sample encode the same CDR3. The rearrangement links TRBV4-1 to TRBJ2-1; no clear D gene. The CDR3 has 12 residues. CDR1 and CDR2 from the germline V gene are MGHRA and YSYEKL. The ends were cut back, 0 bases at V and 7 bases at J, with 4 bases in the middle. In DNA form, the CDR3 reads TGCGCCAGCAGCCAAGACTCTAATGAGCAGTTCTTC. As protein: CASSQDSNEQFF.

The chain recombines TRBV5-1 with TRBJ2-1; 14 positions match TRBD2. Trimming removed 4 bases from V and 1 base from J; junction bases left unmatched: 13. CDR1 and CDR2 (germline): SGHRS, YFSETQ. The length of the CDR3 is 20 residues. In nucleotides, the CDR3 is TGCGCCAGCAGCCATCGACTAGCGGGAGGGACGTTAGGATCCTACAATGAGCAGTTCTTC. It yields the protein CASSHRLAGGTLGSYNEQFF.

The V call is TRBV28, the J call TRBJ1-6; 8 bases fit TRBD1. V lost 3 bases and J lost 6; bases outside the gene matches: 4. This CDR3 has 15 residues. Germline V CDR1 and CDR2: MDHEN, SYDVKM. In nucleotides, the CDR3 is TGTGCCAGCAGTTTCTTCAGGGGGCTTAATTCACCCCTCCACTTT. Its protein product is CASSFFRGLNSPLHF.

V usage is TRBV30 and J usage is TRBJ2-6; TRBD1 matches at 7 bases. This CDR3 is 18 amino acids long. The germline V gene encodes CDR1 GTSNPN and CDR2 SVGIG (reference sequence). With 5 bases clipped from V and 0 bases from J, the junction kept 13 bases outside the gene matches. CDR3 sequence (DNA): TGTGCCTGGGGGGCTCTAGGGACAGCAAGCTCTGGGGCCAACGTCCTGACTTTC. It translates to CAWGALGTASSGANVLTF.

This chain connects TRBV5-8 to TRBJ1-4, with TRBD1 matching over 10 bases. Germline CDR1 SGHTS, CDR2 YDEGEE. J lost 3 bases, V lost 0 bases, and 5 bases had no gene match. The length of the CDR3 is 17 residues. The CDR3 bases are TGTGCCAGCAGCTTGGGACAGGGGGCGCCGGCTAATGAAAAACTGTTTTTT. As protein: CASSLGQGAPANEKLFF.

The chain links TRBV15 to TRBJ1-3; 8 nucleotides agree with TRBD1. This CDR3 contains 18 residues. CDR1 LNHNV and CDR2 YYDKDF come from the germline V gene (reference sequence). The V gene end was trimmed by 1 base and the J gene end by 0 bases; junction bases not matched to a gene: 8. The DNA for the CDR3 is TGTGCCACCAGCAGAGGGGTCCAGGGGGCTAACTCTGGAAACACCATATATTTT. It yields the protein CATSRGVQGANSGNTIYF.

The chain employs TRBV10-1 and TRBJ2-1, with D maybe TRBD1 (6 bases). CDR3 size: 15 residues. Germline V gives CDR1 WNHNN, CDR2 SYGVQD (reference sequence). V was trimmed by 2 bases and J by 0 bases, leaving 8 bases between them. The CDR3 coding sequence is TGCGCCAGCAGTGAGGACAGGTTCTCCTACAATGAGCAGTTCTTC. This translates into CASSEDRFSYNEQFF.

The chain has TRBV5-4 and TRBJ2-1; no clear D. The CDR3 contains 11 residues. The V gene's germline CDR1 is SGHNT and CDR2 YYREEE (reference sequence). Trimming pared 4 bases from V and 8 bases from J, leaving 7 bases between. CDR3 DNA: TGTGCCAGCAGCCCAGGTGATGAGCAGTTCTTC. Translated: CASSPGDEQFF.

This clone was seen ten or more times. The rearrangement uses TRBV19 and TRBJ1-6, with a possible D match to TRBD1 (6 bases). Per germline, CDR1 LNHDA and CDR2 SQIVND (reference sequence). Trimming took off 3 bases at V and 3 bases at J, with 12 bases between the two ends. CDR3 length: 16 amino acids. In nucleotides, the CDR3 is TGTGCCAGTAGTATCCGGCAGGGGCACTATAATTCACCCCTCCACTTT. Encoded protein: CASSIRQGHYNSPLHF.

This clone was recorded a few times. The V gene is TRBV7-9, the J gene TRBJ2-7, with no clear D. V was clipped by 5 bases and J by 4 bases, with 15 bases between them. Germline CDR1 is SEHNR and CDR2 is FQNEAQ (reference sequence). The CDR3 is made up of 14 amino acids. The CDR3 DNA is TGTGCCAGCAGCGGGCTCCCCGGATTTTACGAGCAGTACTTC. Its translation: CASSGLPGFYEQYF.

V gene TRBV5-6 combines with J gene TRBJ1-2; possibly TRBD1 for D (5 bases). The germline CDR1 and CDR2 sequences are SGHDT and YYEEEE. Trimming removed 3 bases from V and 7 bases from J, with 13 bases in between. The CDR3 is 13 residues long. CDR3 DNA sequence: TGTGCCAGCAGCTCGGGGGTCCCGAGTGGCTACACCTTC. Translated: CASSSGVPSGYTF.

The chain carries TRBV6-5 and TRBJ1-1; D remains ambiguous. CDR1 is MNHEY, CDR2 SVGAGI, per germline. The CDR3 spans 14 residues. V dropped 0 bases and J dropped 1 base, with 6 bases sitting between them. CDR3 DNA: TGTGCCAGCAGTTACTCGGGCAGGAACACTGAAGCTTTCTTT. Protein product: CASSYSGRNTEAFF.

The chain is built from TRBV20-1 and TRBJ2-1; 11 nucleotides line up with TRBD2. The CDR3 is 18 amino acids. The V gene end was trimmed by 6 bases and the J gene end by 1 base; junction bases not matched to a gene: 14. Germline V gene data show CDR1 as DFQATT and CDR2 as SNEGSKA (reference sequence). The CDR3 loop is CSASKLAGAELSYNEQFF. The CDR3 nucleotides read TGCAGTGCCAGTAAACTAGCGGGGGCGGAGTTATCCTACAATGAGCAGTTCTTC.

The genes are TRBV20-1 and TRBJ2-7; 9 nucleotides align to TRBD1. CDR3 length: 14 residues. Germline V gives CDR1 DFQATT, CDR2 SNEGSKA (reference sequence). V lost 3 bases to trimming and J lost 4 bases; unmatched junction nucleotides: 7. The chain's CDR3 is CSASITGGRYEQYF. In DNA, the CDR3 is TGCAGTGCTAGTATTACAGGGGGCAGATACGAGCAGTACTTC.

This clone was recorded a few times. This chain links TRBV10-1 with TRBJ1-1, with 7 nucleotides matching TRBD1. V shed 0 bases and J 5 bases; nucleotides not matched to a gene: 6. This CDR3 has 15 amino acids. Germline CDR1 is WNHNN and CDR2 is SYGVQD (reference sequence). The chain's CDR3 is CASSESRDSRTEAFF. The CDR3 DNA sequence: TGCGCCAGCAGTGAGTCAAGGGACAGTAGAACTGAAGCTTTCTTT.

The chain uses TRBV5-1 and TRBJ2-7, with D possibly matching TRBD1 (6 bases). Trimming left V 5 bases short and J 3 bases short, with 12 bases between. The CDR3 length is 13 residues. Germline loops: CDR1 SGHRS, CDR2 YFSETQ. CDR3 region: CASSEQGSYEQYF. In nucleotides, the CDR3 is TGCGCCAGCAGTGAACAGGGAAGCTACGAGCAGTACTTC.

The V call is TRBV19, the J call TRBJ1-1; D may be TRBD1 (5 bases). V lost 2 bases to trimming and J lost 2 bases, with 12 bases between them. CDR1 is LNHDA, CDR2 SQIVND, per germline (reference sequence). CDR3 size: 15 residues. The CDR3, as DNA: TGTGCCAGTAGTATATACGGACAAAGTAACACTGAAGCTTTCTTT. It encodes CASSIYGQSNTEAFF.

The rearrangement links TRBV10-1 to TRBJ1-3; D remains ambiguous. The CDR3 sequence is 12 residues long. CDR1 WNHNN and CDR2 SYGVQD come from the germline V gene (reference sequence). Trimming took 5 bases from V and 1 from J, leaving 3 bases between them. CDR3 sequence reads: CASSPSGNTIYF. CDR3 DNA: TGCGCCAGCAGTCCGTCTGGAAACACCATATATTTT.

This rearrangement joins TRBV7-9 to TRBJ1-1, with 9 positions matching TRBD1. The ends lost 5 bases at V and 1 base at J; junction bases unmatched: 8. CDR1 SEHNR and CDR2 FQNEAQ come from the germline V gene (reference sequence). CDR3 length equals 16 residues. The CDR3 DNA reads as TGTGCCAGCAGCCCTTTAAGGACAGGGGCGAACACTGAAGCTTTCTTT. It encodes CASSPLRTGANTEAFF.

The chain carries TRBV28 and TRBJ1-5; D gene unclear. V was trimmed by 1 base and J by 1 base, leaving 11 bases between them. This CDR3 region has 16 residues. Germline lookup yields CDR1 MDHEN and CDR2 SYDVKM. Here the CDR3 DNA reads TGTGCCAGCAGTTTATTTAGCGCGGGAAGCAATCAGCCCCAGCATTTT. Protein: CASSLFSAGSNQPQHF. The full variable domain, its missing parts supplied by reference TRBV28 and TRBJ1-5, is DVKVTQSSRYLVKRTGEKVFLECVQDMDHENMFWYRQDPGLGLRLIYFSYDVKMKEKGDIPEGYSVSREKKERFSLILESASTNQTSMYLCASSLFSAGSNQPQHFGDGTRLSIL.

The chain combines TRBV4-1 with TRBJ1-1; a possible D gene is TRBD1 (5 bases). The ends were cut back, 4 bases at V and 6 bases at J, with 12 bases in the middle. This CDR3 contains 13 residues. Per germline, CDR1 MGHRA and CDR2 YSYEKL. The CDR3 spells CASSRIRGAEAFF. CDR3 nucleotide sequence: TGCGCCAGCAGCCGAATCCGGGGGGCTGAAGCTTTCTTT.

This sequence joins TRBV5-4 and TRBJ2-7, with D possibly TRBD2 on 6 matching bases. There are 13 residues in the CDR3. The V end lost 1 base, the J end lost 5 bases, and 10 bases lay between the germline ends. Per the germline V gene, CDR1 is SGHNT and CDR2 is YYREEE (reference sequence). The CDR3 loop reads CASSLRLDDEQYF. The CDR3 DNA reads TGTGCCAGCAGCTTGAGACTAGACGACGAGCAGTACTTC.

This clone occurred a few times. The sample carries other DNA sequences with the same CDR3. The J gene is TRBJ1-1, the V gene TRBV7-9, with D hard to call. This CDR3 spans 11 amino acids. From germline, CDR1 is SEHNR and CDR2 FQNEAQ (reference sequence). The ends were cut back, 1 base at V and 8 bases at J, with 5 bases in the middle. The CDR3 protein is CASSLGREAFF. Here the CDR3 DNA reads TGTGCCAGCAGCTTAGGGCGGGAAGCTTTCTTT.

This rearrangement joins TRBV28 to TRBJ1-2; TRBD1 aligns across 9 bases. CDR3 length: 12 amino acids. The germline V gene has CDR1 MDHEN and CDR2 SYDVKM. V shed 7 bases and J 4 bases; nucleotides not matched to a gene: 1. The CDR3: CASTGQGYGYTF. The CDR3 nucleotides read TGTGCCAGCACGGGACAGGGCTATGGCTACACCTTC.